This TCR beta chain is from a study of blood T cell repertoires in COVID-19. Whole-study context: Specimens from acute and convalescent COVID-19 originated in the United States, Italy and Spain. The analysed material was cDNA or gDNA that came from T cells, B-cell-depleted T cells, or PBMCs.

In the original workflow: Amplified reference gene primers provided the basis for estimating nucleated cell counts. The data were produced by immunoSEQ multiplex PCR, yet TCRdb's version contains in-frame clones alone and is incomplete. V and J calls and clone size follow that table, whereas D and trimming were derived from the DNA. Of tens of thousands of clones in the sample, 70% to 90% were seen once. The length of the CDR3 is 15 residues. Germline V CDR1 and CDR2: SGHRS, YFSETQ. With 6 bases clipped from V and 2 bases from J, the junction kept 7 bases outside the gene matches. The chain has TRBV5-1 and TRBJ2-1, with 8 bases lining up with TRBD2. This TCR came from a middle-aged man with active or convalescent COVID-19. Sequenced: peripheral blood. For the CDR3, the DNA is TGCGCCAGCACCGGACTAGCAGAGACCTACAATGAGCAGTTCTTC. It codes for CASTGLAETYNEQFF. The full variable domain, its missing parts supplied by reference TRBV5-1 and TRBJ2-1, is KAGVTQTPRYLIKTRGQQVTLSCSPISGHRSVSWYQQTPGQGLQFLFEYFSETQRNKGNFPGRFSGRQFSNSRSEMNVSTLELGDSALYLCASTGLAETYNEQFFGPGTRLTVL.